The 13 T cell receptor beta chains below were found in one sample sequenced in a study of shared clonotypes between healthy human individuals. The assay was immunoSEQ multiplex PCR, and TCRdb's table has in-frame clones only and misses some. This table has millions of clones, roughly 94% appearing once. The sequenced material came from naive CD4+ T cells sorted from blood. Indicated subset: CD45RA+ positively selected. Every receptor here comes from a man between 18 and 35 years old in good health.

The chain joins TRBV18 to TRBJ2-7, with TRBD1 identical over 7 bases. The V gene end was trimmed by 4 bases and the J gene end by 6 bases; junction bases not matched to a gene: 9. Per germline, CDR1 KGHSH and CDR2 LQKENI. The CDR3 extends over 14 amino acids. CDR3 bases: TGTGCCAGCTCACAGGGACAGATACCACTCGAGCAGTACTTC. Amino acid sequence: CASSQGQIPLEQYF.

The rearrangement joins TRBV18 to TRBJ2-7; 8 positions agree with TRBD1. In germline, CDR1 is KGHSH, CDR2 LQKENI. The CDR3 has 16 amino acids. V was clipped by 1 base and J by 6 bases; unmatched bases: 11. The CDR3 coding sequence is TGTGCCAGCTCACCACAGCAGGGGGCTCTTCTGAGCGAGCAGTACTTC. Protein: CASSPQQGALLSEQYF.

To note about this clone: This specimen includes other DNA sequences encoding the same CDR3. DNA for the CDR3: TGCGCCAGCAGCTTGGCGGGAGGGCCGTCAGATACGCAGTATTTT. This codes for CASSLAGGPSDTQYF. The gene calls are TRBV5-1 and TRBJ2-3; 8 bases agree with TRBD2. V shed 0 bases and J 4 bases; nucleotides not matched to a gene: 4. The length of the CDR3 is 15 residues. Germline assignment: CDR1 SGHRS and CDR2 YFSETQ.

CDR3 coding DNA: TGTGCCAGCAGTGAAACCCAGGGATTCTACGAGCAGTACTTC. Translated, it gives CASSETQGFYEQYF. This chain connects TRBV6-1 to TRBJ2-7; D is perhaps TRBD1 (5 bases). The length of the CDR3 is 14 residues. Germline-derived CDR1 and CDR2 are MNHNS and SASEGT. The V end was cut by 2 bases, the J end by 3 bases, with 11 bases between.

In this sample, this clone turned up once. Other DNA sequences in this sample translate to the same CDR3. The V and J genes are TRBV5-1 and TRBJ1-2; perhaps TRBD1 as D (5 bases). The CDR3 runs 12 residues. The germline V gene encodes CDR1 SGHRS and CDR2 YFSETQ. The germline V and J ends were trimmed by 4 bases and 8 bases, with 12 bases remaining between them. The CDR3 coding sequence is TGCGCCAGCAGCCTGGGGACGTGGGGCTACACCTTC. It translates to CASSLGTWGYTF.

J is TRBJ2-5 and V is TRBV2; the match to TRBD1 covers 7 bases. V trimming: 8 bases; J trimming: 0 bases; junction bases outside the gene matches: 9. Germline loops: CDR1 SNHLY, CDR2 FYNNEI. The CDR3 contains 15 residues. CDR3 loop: CASGRDSPNQETQYF. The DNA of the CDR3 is TGTGCCAGCGGACGGGACAGTCCAAACCAAGAGACCCAGTACTTC.

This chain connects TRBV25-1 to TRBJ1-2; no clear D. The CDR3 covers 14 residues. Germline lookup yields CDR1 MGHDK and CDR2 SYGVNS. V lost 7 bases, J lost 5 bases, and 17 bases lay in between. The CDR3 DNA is TGTGCCAGCAAGGGCCGGGCTCCCACTTATGGCTACACCTTC. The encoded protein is CASKGRAPTYGYTF.

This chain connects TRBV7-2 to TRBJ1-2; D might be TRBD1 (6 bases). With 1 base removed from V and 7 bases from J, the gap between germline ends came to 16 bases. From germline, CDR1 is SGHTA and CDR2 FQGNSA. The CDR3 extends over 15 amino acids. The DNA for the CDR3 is TGTGCCAGCAGCTTAGTCGGAGGGGGTGGCGTTGGCTACACCTTC. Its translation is CASSLVGGGGVGYTF.

DNA for the CDR3: TGTGCCAGCAGTTCGCGGGGGAACACAGATACGCAGTATTTT. It codes for CASSSRGNTDTQYF. This sequence joins TRBV28 and TRBJ2-3, with 7 bases matching TRBD2. Germline assignment: CDR1 MDHEN and CDR2 SYDVKM. The CDR3 is 14 residues long. Germline trimming cut 4 bases from V and 2 bases from J; bases unmatched to any gene: 3.

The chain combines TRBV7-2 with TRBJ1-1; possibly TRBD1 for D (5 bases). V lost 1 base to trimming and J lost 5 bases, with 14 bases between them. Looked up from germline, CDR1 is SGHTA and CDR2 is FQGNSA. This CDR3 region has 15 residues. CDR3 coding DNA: TGTGCCAGCAGCTTAGTGGGAGGGACTACGACTGAAGCTTTCTTT. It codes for CASSLVGGTTTEAFF.

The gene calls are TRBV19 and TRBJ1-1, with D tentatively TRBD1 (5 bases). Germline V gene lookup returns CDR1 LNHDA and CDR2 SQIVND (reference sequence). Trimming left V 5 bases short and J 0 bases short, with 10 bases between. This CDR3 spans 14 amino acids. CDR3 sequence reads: CASSLQGMNTEAFF. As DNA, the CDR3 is TGTGCCAGTAGTCTTCAGGGAATGAACACTGAAGCTTTCTTT.

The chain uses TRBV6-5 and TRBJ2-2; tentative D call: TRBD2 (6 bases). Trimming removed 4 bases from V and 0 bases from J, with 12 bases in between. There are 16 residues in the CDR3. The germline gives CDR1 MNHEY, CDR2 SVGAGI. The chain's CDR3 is CASSLGGGTNTGELFF. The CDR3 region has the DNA TGTGCCAGCAGTTTGGGTGGCGGGACGAACACCGGGGAGCTGTTTTTT.

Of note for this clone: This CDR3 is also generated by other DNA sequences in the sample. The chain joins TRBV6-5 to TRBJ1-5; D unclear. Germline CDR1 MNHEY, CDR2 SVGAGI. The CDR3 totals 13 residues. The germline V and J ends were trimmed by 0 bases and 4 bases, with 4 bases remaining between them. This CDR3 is CASSYSLNQPQHF. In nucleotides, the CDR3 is TGTGCCAGCAGTTACTCCCTAAATCAGCCCCAGCATTTT.